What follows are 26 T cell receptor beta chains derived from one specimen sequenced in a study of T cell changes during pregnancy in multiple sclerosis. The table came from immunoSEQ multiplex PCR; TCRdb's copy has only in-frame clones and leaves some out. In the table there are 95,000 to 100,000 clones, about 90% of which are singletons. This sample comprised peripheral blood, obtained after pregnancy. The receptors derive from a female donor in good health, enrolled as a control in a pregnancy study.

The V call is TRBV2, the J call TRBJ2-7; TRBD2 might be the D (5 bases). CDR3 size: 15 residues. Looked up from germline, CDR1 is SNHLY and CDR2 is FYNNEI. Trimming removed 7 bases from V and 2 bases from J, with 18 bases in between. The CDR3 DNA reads TGTGCCAGCACGAGTTCCTCGAGGGCGCCCTACGAGCAGTACTTC. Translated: CASTSSSRAPYEQYF.

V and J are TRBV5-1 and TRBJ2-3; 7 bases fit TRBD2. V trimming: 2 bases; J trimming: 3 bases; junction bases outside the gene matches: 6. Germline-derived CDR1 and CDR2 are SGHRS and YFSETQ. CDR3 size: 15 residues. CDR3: CASSLSLAATDTQYF. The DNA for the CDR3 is TGCGCCAGCAGCTTATCCCTAGCGGCGACAGATACGCAGTATTTT.

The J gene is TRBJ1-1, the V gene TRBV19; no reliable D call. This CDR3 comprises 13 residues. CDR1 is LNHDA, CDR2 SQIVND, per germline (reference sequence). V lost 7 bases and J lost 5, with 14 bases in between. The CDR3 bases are TGTGCCAGTACCCCCCGAGGAGGGACTGAAGCTTTCTTT. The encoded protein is CASTPRGGTEAFF.

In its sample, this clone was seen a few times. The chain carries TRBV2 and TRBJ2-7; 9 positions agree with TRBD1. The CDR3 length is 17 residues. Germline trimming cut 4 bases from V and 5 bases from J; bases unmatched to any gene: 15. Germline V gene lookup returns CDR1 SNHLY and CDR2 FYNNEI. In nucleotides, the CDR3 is TGTGCCAGCAGTGGTCCCGGGACAGGGAAATCAATCGACGAGCAGTACTTC. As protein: CASSGPGTGKSIDEQYF.

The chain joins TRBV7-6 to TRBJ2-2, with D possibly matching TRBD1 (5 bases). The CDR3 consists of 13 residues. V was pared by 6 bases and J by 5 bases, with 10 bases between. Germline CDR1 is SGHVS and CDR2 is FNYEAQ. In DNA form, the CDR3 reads TGTGCCAGCAGTCGTCAGGGTACCGGGGAGCTGTTTTTT. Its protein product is CASSRQGTGELFF. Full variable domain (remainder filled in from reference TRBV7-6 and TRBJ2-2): GAGVSQSPRYKVTKRGQDVALRCDPISGHVSLYWYRQALGQGPEFLTYFNYEAQQDKSGLPNDRFSAERPEGSISTLTIQRTEQRDSAMYRCASSRQGTGELFFGEGSRLTVL.

The CDR3: CASSPTSRPSYEQYF. In DNA, the CDR3 is TGTGCCAGCAGTCCCACTAGCCGACCCTCCTACGAGCAGTACTTC. The genes are TRBV6-5 and TRBJ2-7; D possibly corresponds to TRBD2 (6 bases). Trimming left V 5 bases short and J 0 bases short, with 14 bases between. Germline-derived CDR1 and CDR2 are MNHEY and SVGAGI. The CDR3 sequence is 15 residues long.

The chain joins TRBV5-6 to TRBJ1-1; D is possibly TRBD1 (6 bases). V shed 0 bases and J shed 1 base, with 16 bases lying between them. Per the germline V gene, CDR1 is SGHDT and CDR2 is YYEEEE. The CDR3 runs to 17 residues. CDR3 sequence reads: CASSLGLGPGENTEAFF. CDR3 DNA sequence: TGTGCCAGCAGCTTGGGGTTGGGCCCAGGGGAGAACACTGAAGCTTTCTTT.

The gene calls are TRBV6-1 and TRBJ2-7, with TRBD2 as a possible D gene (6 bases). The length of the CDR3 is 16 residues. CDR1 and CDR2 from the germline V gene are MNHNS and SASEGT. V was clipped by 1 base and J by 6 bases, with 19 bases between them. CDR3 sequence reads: CASSEVHSGEASEQYF. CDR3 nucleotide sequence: TGTGCCAGCAGTGAAGTCCACTCCGGGGAGGCGAGCGAGCAGTACTTC.

CDR3 protein: CASSYRRLTGINTIYF. In DNA, the CDR3 is TGTGCCAGCAGTTACCGCCGGCTGACAGGCATAAACACCATATATTTT. The chain couples TRBV7-9 to TRBJ1-3; the D gene is possibly TRBD1 (6 bases). The germline V gene has CDR1 SEHNR and CDR2 FQNEAQ (reference sequence). The length of the CDR3 is 16 residues. V was trimmed by 6 bases and J by 6 bases, leaving 21 bases between them.

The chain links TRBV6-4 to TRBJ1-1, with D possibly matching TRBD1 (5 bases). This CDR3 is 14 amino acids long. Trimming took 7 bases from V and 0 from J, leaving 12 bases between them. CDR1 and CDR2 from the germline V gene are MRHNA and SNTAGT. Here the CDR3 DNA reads TGTGCCAGCAAACAGGAGCGAATGAACACTGAAGCTTTCTTT. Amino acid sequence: CASKQERMNTEAFF.

CDR3 in DNA: TGTGCCACCAGCAGAAATTTAGCGGGGGGCGAAGAGACCCAGTACTTC. It is translated as CATSRNLAGGEETQYF. This chain joins TRBV15 and TRBJ2-5; 10 bases align to TRBD2. Trimming at V came to 2 bases and at J to 3 bases, leaving 6 bases not matched to a gene. Germline values: CDR1 LNHNV, CDR2 YYDKDF (reference sequence). The CDR3 sequence is 16 residues long.

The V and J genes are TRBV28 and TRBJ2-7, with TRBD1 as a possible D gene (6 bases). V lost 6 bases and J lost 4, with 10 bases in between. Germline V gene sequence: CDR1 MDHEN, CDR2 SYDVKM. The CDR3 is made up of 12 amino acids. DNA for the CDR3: TGTGCCAGCAGCGGACAGTTTTACGAGCAGTACTTC. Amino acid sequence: CASSGQFYEQYF.

The CDR3 is CASSLAVLETQYF. The CDR3 coding sequence is TGTGCCAGCAGCTTAGCAGTGCTTGAGACCCAGTACTTC. The V call is TRBV13, the J call TRBJ2-5; D gene uncertain. Germline V gene sequence: CDR1 PRHDT, CDR2 FYEKMQ (reference sequence). The CDR3 extends over 13 amino acids. The V end lost 1 base, the J end lost 5 bases, and 8 bases lay between the germline ends.

The CDR3 nucleotides are TGTGCAGCCGAACTACTCGGTACGCAGTATTTT. The encoded protein is CAAELLGTQYF. The chain carries TRBV5-4 and TRBJ2-3; D not certain. Germline CDR1 and CDR2: SGHNT and YYREEE (reference sequence). The CDR3 totals 11 residues.

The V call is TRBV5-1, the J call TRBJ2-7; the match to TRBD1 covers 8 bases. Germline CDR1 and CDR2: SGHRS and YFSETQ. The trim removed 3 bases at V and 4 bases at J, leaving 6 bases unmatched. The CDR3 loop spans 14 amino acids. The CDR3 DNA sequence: TGCGCCAGCAGCTCGGACGGACAGGGATACGAGCAGTACTTC. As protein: CASSSDGQGYEQYF.

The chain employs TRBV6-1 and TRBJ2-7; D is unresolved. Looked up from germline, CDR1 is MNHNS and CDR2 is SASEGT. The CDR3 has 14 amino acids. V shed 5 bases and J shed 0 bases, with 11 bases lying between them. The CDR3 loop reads CASSFTSSSYEQYF. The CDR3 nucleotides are TGTGCCAGCAGTTTCACTTCTAGCTCCTACGAGCAGTACTTC.

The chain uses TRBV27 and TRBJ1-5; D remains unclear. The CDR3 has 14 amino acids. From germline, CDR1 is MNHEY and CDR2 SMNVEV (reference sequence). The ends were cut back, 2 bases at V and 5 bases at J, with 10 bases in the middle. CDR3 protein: CASSLTERDQPQHF. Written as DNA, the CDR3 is TGTGCCAGCAGTTTAACCGAGCGAGATCAGCCCCAGCATTTT.

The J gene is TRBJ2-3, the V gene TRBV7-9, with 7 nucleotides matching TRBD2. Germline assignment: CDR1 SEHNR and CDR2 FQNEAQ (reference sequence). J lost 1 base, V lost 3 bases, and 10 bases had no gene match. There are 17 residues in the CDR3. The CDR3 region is CASSFWRGTSGTDTQYF. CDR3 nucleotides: TGTGCCAGCAGCTTCTGGCGGGGAACTAGCGGCACAGATACGCAGTATTTT. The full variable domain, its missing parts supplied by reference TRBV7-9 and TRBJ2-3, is DTGVSQNPRHKITKRGQNVTFRCDPISEHNRLYWYRQTLGQGPEFLTYFQNEAQLEKSRLLSDRFSAERPKGSFSTLEIQRTEQGDSAMYLCASSFWRGTSGTDTQYFGPGTRLTVL.

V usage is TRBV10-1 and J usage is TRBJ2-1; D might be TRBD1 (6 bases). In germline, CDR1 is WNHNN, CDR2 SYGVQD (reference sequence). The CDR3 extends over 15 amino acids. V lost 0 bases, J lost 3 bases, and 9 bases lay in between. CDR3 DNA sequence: TGCGCCAGCAGTGAGTCGGGGGCCCACTACAATGAGCAGTTCTTC. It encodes CASSESGAHYNEQFF.

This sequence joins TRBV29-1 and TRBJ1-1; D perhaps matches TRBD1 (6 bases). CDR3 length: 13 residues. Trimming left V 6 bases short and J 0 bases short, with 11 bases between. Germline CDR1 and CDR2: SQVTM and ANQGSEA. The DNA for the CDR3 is TGCAGCGTGGGGGGGGGCATGAACACTGAAGCTTTCTTT. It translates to CSVGGGMNTEAFF.

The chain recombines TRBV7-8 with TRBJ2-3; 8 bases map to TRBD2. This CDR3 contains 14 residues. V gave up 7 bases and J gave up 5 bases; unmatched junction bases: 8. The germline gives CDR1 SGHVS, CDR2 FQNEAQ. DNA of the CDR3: TGTGCCAGCACTCGCGGGGGGCCGGGAGATACGCAGTATTTT. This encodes CASTRGGPGDTQYF.

Here the CDR3 reads CAWSVNTGGSPLHF. CDR3 nucleotides: TGTGCCTGGAGTGTAAATACAGGGGGTTCACCCCTCCACTTT. V gene TRBV30 combines with J gene TRBJ1-6, with 8 nucleotides matching TRBD1. Germline trimming cut 0 bases from V and 9 bases from J; bases unmatched to any gene: 4. Germline CDR1 and CDR2: GTSNPN and SVGIG (reference sequence). This CDR3 contains 14 residues.

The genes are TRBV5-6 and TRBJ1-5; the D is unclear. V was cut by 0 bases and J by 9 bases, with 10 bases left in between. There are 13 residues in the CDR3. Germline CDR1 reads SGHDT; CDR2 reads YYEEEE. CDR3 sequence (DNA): TGTGCCAGCAGCTTGGGACTGAGCGGGCCCCAGCATTTT. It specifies CASSLGLSGPQHF.

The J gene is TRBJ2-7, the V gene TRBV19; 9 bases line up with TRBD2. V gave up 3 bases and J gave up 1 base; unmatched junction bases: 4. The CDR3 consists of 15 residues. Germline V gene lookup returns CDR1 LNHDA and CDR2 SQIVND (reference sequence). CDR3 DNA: TGTGCCAGTAGTATTGTGGCGGGGGGGTCCTACGAGCAGTACTTC. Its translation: CASSIVAGGSYEQYF.

The CDR3 here is CASSPGTGGGYEQYF. The CDR3 DNA reads as TGTGCCAGCTCACCAGGGACAGGGGGCGGCTACGAGCAGTACTTC. The rearrangement joins TRBV18 to TRBJ2-7; 12 bases match TRBD1. Germline trimming cut 2 bases from V and 3 bases from J; bases unmatched to any gene: 2. The CDR3 is 15 amino acids. Germline V CDR1 and CDR2: KGHSH, LQKENI.

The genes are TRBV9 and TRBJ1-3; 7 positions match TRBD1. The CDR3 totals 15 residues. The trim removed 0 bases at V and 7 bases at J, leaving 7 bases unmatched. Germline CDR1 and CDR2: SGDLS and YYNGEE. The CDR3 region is CASSVDSTGSNTIYF. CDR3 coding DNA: TGTGCCAGCAGCGTAGATTCGACAGGGTCGAACACCATATATTTT.